These T cell receptor beta chains were read from a single sample in a study of response to subunit inactivated influenza vaccine. TCRdb reprocessed the RT-PCR reads via MiXCR and lists one record per CDR3 protein. This table holds more than 200,000 distinct CDR3 sequences, 12% found once. The material sequenced was non-naive T cells sorted from PBMCs, taken 14 days before vaccination. The receptor source for this set is a man aged 45-60 years who received an inactivated influenza vaccine. The CDR3 runs from the conserved cysteine through the conserved F or W. Each record gives: V gene, D gene, J gene, clone size, CDR3 protein, CDR3 DNA. The D gene is left open where the match is weak. The size entry is marked missing in some rows and otherwise reads once, few, many or a size class.

>TRBV7-2|TRBD1|TRBJ1-1|few
CASSSKGAREAFF
TGTGCCAGCAGCTCTAAGGGGGCGCGTGAAGCTTTCTTT
>TRBV29-1|NA|TRBJ2-3|few
CSVMDPLGTDTQYF
TGCAGCGTGATGGACCCGCTCGGCACAGATACGCAGTATTTT
>TRBV10-3|TRBD1|TRBJ1-1|many
CAITSGTGNTEAFF
TGTGCCATCACCTCCGGGACAGGGAACACTGAAGCTTTCTTT
>TRBV7-9|NA|TRBJ2-3|few
CASSLDIDTQYF
TGTGCCAGCAGCTTGGACATAGATACGCAGTATTTT
>TRBV6-5|TRBD2|TRBJ2-3|NA
CASSYSTGGDTQYF
TGTGCCAGCAGTTACTCCACGGGAGGGGATACGCAGTATTTT
>TRBV7-9|NA|TRBJ1-2|NA
CASSGGPSYGYTF
TGTGCCAGCAGCGGCGGGCCGTCCTATGGCTACACCTTC
>TRBV14|NA|TRBJ1-2|NA
CASSHLVGVSSYGYTF
TGTGCCAGCAGCCATTTAGTGGGGGTATCCTCCTATGGCTACACCTTC
>TRBV5-1|TRBD2|TRBJ2-3|NA
CASSPGAGGPSDTQYF
TGCGCCAGCAGCCCTGGTGCGGGAGGGCCCTCAGATACGCAGTATTTT
>TRBV5-1|TRBD1|TRBJ2-7|few
CASSPGSGTAFGEQYF
TGCGCCAGCAGCCCAGGAAGTGGGACAGCCTTTGGCGAGCAGTACTTC
>TRBV11-2|NA|TRBJ1-6|few
CASSLSGRSNSPLHF
TGTGCCAGCAGCTTATCAGGGCGAAGCAATTCACCCCTCCACTTT
>TRBV28|TRBD1|TRBJ2-7|NA
CASSLTGVRYEQYF
TGTGCCAGCAGTTTGACAGGGGTCAGATACGAGCAGTACTTC
>TRBV7-2|NA|TRBJ2-2|many
CASRKSGTNTGELFF
TGTGCCAGCAGGAAGAGCGGAACGAACACCGGGGAGCTGTTTTTT
>TRBV2|NA|TRBJ1-1|few
CASSELRYTEAFF
TGTGCCAGCAGTGAACTTAGATACACTGAAGCTTTCTTT
>TRBV9|TRBD2|TRBJ2-1|NA
CASSVSSGRAHEQFF
TGTGCCAGCAGCGTAAGTAGCGGGAGGGCTCATGAGCAGTTCTTC
>TRBV30|NA|TRBJ1-6|NA
CAWSVPGRDSPLHF
TGTGCCTGGAGTGTCCCGGGGAGGGATTCACCCCTCCACTTT
>TRBV7-9|NA|TRBJ2-4|NA
CASSLTAAKNIQYF
TGTGCCAGCAGCTTGACAGCCGCCAAAAACATTCAGTACTTC
>TRBV28|NA|TRBJ2-1|many
CASSSSGGAGVYNEQFF
NA
>TRBV7-9|TRBD1|TRBJ2-7|NA
CASSVGPQGAEQYF
TGTGCCAGCAGCGTCGGCCCACAGGGGGCCGAGCAGTACTTC
>TRBV5-8|NA|TRBJ2-4|NA
CASSLAGAKNIQYF
TGTGCCAGCAGCTTGGCAGGGGCCAAAAACATTCAGTACTTC
>TRBV7-3|TRBD1|TRBJ2-1|NA
CASSLPTGARNEQFF
TGTGCCAGCAGCCTCCCGACAGGGGCCCGCAATGAGCAGTTCTTC
>TRBV29-1|TRBD1|TRBJ1-1|NA
CSVRQGARAFF
TGCAGCGTTAGACAGGGGGCGCGAGCTTTCTTT
>TRBV24-1|NA|TRBJ2-3|few
CATSEPDRPSTDTQYF
TGTGCCACCAGTGAACCCGACAGGCCCAGCACAGATACGCAGTATTTT
>TRBV12-3/TRBV12-4|NA|TRBJ1-5|many
CASSLDRNQPQHF
TGTGCCAGCAGTTTAGATCGCAATCAGCCCCAGCATTTT
>TRBV7-2|TRBD2|TRBJ2-1|few
CASSLAGSGNHNEQFF
TGTGCCAGCAGCTTAGCGGGTAGCGGGAACCACAATGAGCAGTTCTTC
>TRBV5-1|NA|TRBJ1-1|many
CASSLGSGWNTEAFF
TGCGCCAGCAGCTTGGGGTCGGGGTGGAACACTGAAGCTTTCTTT
>TRBV7-9|NA|TRBJ2-6|NA
CASSSSMARPGANVLTF
TGTGCCAGCAGCTCCTCGATGGCGCGTCCTGGGGCCAACGTCCTGACTTTC
>TRBV20-1|TRBD2|TRBJ2-1|NA
CSARDDLGTSSYNEQFF
TGCAGTGCTAGAGATGACCTCGGGACTAGCTCCTACAATGAGCAGTTCTTC
>TRBV20-1|TRBD2|TRBJ2-7|few
CSARAGRGTAYEQYF
TGCAGTGCTAGAGCGGGGCGGGGGACCGCCTACGAGCAGTACTTC
>TRBV29-1|NA|TRBJ1-1|few
CSPFRGTEAFF
TGCAGCCCCTTCAGGGGCACTGAAGCTTTCTTT
>TRBV2|TRBD1|TRBJ2-3|NA
CASSGRQGARTDTQYF
TGTGCCAGCAGTGGGAGGCAGGGGGCTCGCACAGATACGCAGTATTTT
>TRBV3-1|TRBD1|TRBJ1-6|few
CASSQAGQGTDSPLHF
TGTGCCAGCAGCCAAGCGGGACAGGGCACGGACTCACCCCTCCACTTT
>TRBV18|NA|TRBJ2-2|NA
CASSPQQDTGELFF
TGTGCCAGCTCACCACAACAGGACACCGGGGAGCTGTTTTTT
>TRBV5-4|TRBD1|TRBJ2-7|NA
CASSSTGGYSEQYF
TGTGCCAGCAGCTCGACAGGGGGGTATAGCGAGCAGTACTTC
>TRBV7-2|NA|TRBJ1-6|NA
CASSLVGGLSRSPLHF
TGTGCCAGCAGCTTAGTGGGCGGACTTTCAAGATCACCCCTCCACTTT
>TRBV6-1|TRBD2|TRBJ2-2|many
CASSPGRDTGELFF
TGTGCCAGCAGTCCAGGGAGGGACACCGGGGAGCTGTTTTTT
>TRBV5-4|TRBD2|TRBJ2-1|NA
CASAMGLDHEQFF
TGTGCCAGCGCGATGGGACTAGACCATGAGCAGTTCTTC
>TRBV6-2/TRBV6-3|TRBD1|TRBJ1-5|many
CASSYFGTGNQPQHF
TGTGCCAGCAGTTACTTCGGGACAGGAAATCAGCCCCAGCATTTT
>TRBV6-1|NA|TRBJ2-2|few
CASRGFRSGSGELFF
TGTGCCAGCAGGGGGTTCCGCAGCGGGTCCGGGGAGCTGTTTTTT
>TRBV4-3|TRBD2|TRBJ2-1|few
CASSQDPATNGLADYNEQFF
TGCGCCAGCAGCCAAGATCCGGCCACCAATGGGCTAGCGGATTACAATGAGCAGTTCTTC
>TRBV4-2|NA|TRBJ1-2|few
CASSPRAGGDYGYTF
TGTGCCAGCAGCCCCCGGGCGGGGGGGGACTATGGCTACACCTTC
>TRBV5-1|NA|TRBJ1-5|many
CASSLNGLNQPQHF
TGCGCCAGCAGCTTGAATGGACTCAATCAGCCCCAGCATTTT
>TRBV2|TRBD2|TRBJ2-7|NA
CASSASGRGYEQYF
TGTGCCAGCAGCGCCAGCGGGAGGGGTTACGAGCAGTACTTC
>TRBV24-1|TRBD2|TRBJ2-1|NA
CATSALFSSGGSSYNEQFF
TGTGCCACCAGTGCCCTTTTTTCTAGCGGAGGAAGCTCCTACAATGAGCAGTTCTTC
>TRBV12-3/TRBV12-4|NA|TRBJ1-1|many
CASSTQGSGTEAFF
TGTGCCAGCAGTACCCAAGGGAGTGGGACTGAAGCTTTCTTT
>TRBV7-9|NA|TRBJ1-6|NA
CASSSPKGGSTNSPLHF
TGTGCCAGCAGCTCACCGAAGGGGGGCTCTACTAATTCACCCCTCCACTTT
>TRBV20-1|TRBD1|TRBJ1-2|NA
CSATPGLAGGYGYTF
TGCAGTGCTACTCCCGGTTTGGCAGGGGGATATGGCTACACCTTC
>TRBV28|TRBD1|TRBJ1-2|many
CASAGTGTGGSYGYTF
TGTGCCAGCGCGGGTACCGGGACAGGGGGGAGTTATGGCTACACCTTC
>TRBV15|NA|TRBJ1-4|few
CATSAREDRNEKLFF
TGTGCCACCAGCGCAAGGGAGGACAGAAATGAAAAACTGTTTTTT
>TRBV20-1|NA|TRBJ2-1|few
CSARALLGEQFF
TGCAGTGCTAGAGCCCTATTAGGTGAGCAGTTCTTC
>TRBV29-1|NA|TRBJ2-1|few
CSGKAYKLSYNEQFF
TGCAGCGGAAAGGCTTACAAGCTGTCCTACAATGAGCAGTTCTTC
>TRBV12-3/TRBV12-4|TRBD1|TRBJ2-7|many
CASSEGQGAYEQYF
TGTGCCAGCAGTGAAGGACAGGGAGCCTACGAGCAGTACTTC
>TRBV29-1|NA|TRBJ1-1|NA
CSVTHTEAFF
TGCAGCGTTACTCACACTGAAGCTTTCTTT
>TRBV25-1|TRBD1|TRBJ2-7|NA
CASSFDRGGEQYF
TGTGCCAGCAGTTTTGACAGGGGAGGCGAGCAGTACTTC
>TRBV20-1|NA|TRBJ2-7|few
CSASRWVDPDEQYF
TGCAGTGCTAGTAGGTGGGTAGACCCCGACGAGCAGTACTTC
>TRBV9|TRBD2|TRBJ2-1|NA
CASSTSGSNYNEQFF
TGTGCCAGCAGCACTAGCGGGAGTAACTACAATGAGCAGTTCTTC
>TRBV2|NA|TRBJ2-1|NA
CASSEAAGHNEQFF
TGTGCCAGCAGTGAAGCGGCTGGGCATAATGAGCAGTTCTTC
>TRBV20-1|NA|TRBJ2-1|NA
CSAVRLANYNEQFF
TGCAGTGCTGTGAGGCTAGCGAATTACAATGAGCAGTTCTTC
>TRBV3-1|NA|TRBJ1-2|many
CASSQGSGSWRNYGYTF
TGTGCCAGCAGCCAAGGTTCTGGCAGTTGGAGGAACTATGGCTACACCTTC
>TRBV6-2/TRBV6-3|NA|TRBJ2-5|NA
CASSYEAGTTEETQYF
TGTGCCAGCAGTTACGAGGCCGGGACAACAGAAGAGACCCAGTACTTC